This T cell receptor beta chain was profiled in a study of response to subunit inactivated influenza vaccine. With 5 bases removed from V and 4 bases from J, the gap between germline ends came to 11 bases. The CDR3 length is 14 residues. CDR1 is SGHVS, CDR2 FQNEAQ, per germline. TCRdb called the RT-PCR reads again in MiXCR, with one record for every CDR3 protein. The sample consists of some 540,000 distinct CDR3 sequences, 20% to 25% of them appearing once. These data were also filed under a second study, of T cells expressing NK-cell markers. That work adds: The authors made TCR beta cDNA libraries by 5'RACE template switching. This switching added a universal primer site and UMIs. Seven of the eight sequenced donors were HCMV-seropositive; one was seronegative. Sorting of alpha-beta TCR T cells alone was achieved in several experiments with an anti-gamma-delta TCR antibody. About six donors carried dominant NKG2C+ clonotypes that made up roughly 1.0-7.5% of their CD8+ T cells.

This receptor was identified in a man aged 45 to 65 who received an inactivated influenza vaccine. This specimen was CD4+ T cells sorted from PBMCs, taken roughly 12 days after vaccination. The chain joins TRBV7-8 to TRBJ2-2, with a possible D match to TRBD2 (6 bases). This CDR3 is CASSIRGFTGELFF. CDR3 in DNA: TGTGCCAGCAGCATCCGGGGGTTCACCGGGGAGCTGTTTTTT.